Below, 32 T cell receptor beta chains from the same sample are listed, as sequenced in a study of shared T cell receptors in the human thymus. Generated by immunoSEQ multiplex PCR, the TCRdb table keeps only in-frame clones and is missing some. The table lists approximately 660,000 clones, approximately 90% of them singletons. These data also formed part of another study, on human thymus T cells.

Source material: thymocytes. Every receptor here comes from a boy less than two years old with a congenital heart defect.

This clone was found a few times. The chain links TRBV9 to TRBJ2-7, with 9 bases aligning to TRBD2. The junction had 6 bases not matched to a gene; V was cut back by 0 bases and J by 2 bases. Germline CDR1 is SGDLS and CDR2 is YYNGEE. The CDR3 loop spans 16 amino acids. CDR3 bases: TGTGCCAGCAGCGTAGGGACTAGCGTGCCTCCCTACGAGCAGTACTTC. This gives the protein CASSVGTSVPPYEQYF.

This rearrangement joins TRBV27 to TRBJ2-1, with 16 nucleotides matching TRBD2. V shed 4 bases and J 6 bases; nucleotides not matched to a gene: 18. CDR1 is MNHEY and CDR2 is SMNVEV in the germline V gene (reference sequence). The CDR3 extends over 21 amino acids. The CDR3 region is CASSSFPGTSGRAYNSNEQFF. As DNA, the CDR3 is TGTGCCAGCAGTTCGTTCCCCGGGACTAGCGGGAGGGCCTATAACTCCAATGAGCAGTTCTTC.

This sequence joins TRBV27 and TRBJ2-1; weak D call: TRBD2 (6 bases). The CDR3 covers 15 residues. Between the trimmed V and J ends, which lost 0 bases and 4 bases, there was a span of 10 bases. Germline V gene sequence: CDR1 MNHEY, CDR2 SMNVEV (reference sequence). The CDR3 loop is CASSLSGREYNEQFF. Here the CDR3 DNA reads TGTGCCAGCAGTTTATCGGGACGGGAGTACAATGAGCAGTTCTTC.

The rearrangement joins TRBV15 to TRBJ2-2, with TRBD1 matching 10 bases. Germline V lookup: CDR1 LNHNV, CDR2 YYDKDF (reference sequence). V was pared by 5 bases and J by 6 bases, with 3 bases of the junction left unmatched. This CDR3 is built from 14 residues. The CDR3 loop is CATSGGQGAGELFF. CDR3 in DNA: TGTGCCACCAGCGGCGGACAGGGGGCCGGGGAGCTGTTTTTT.

The chain joins TRBV28 to TRBJ2-1, with 7 bases fitting TRBD2. The junction had 16 bases not matched to a gene; V was cut back by 7 bases and J by 7 bases. Germline V CDR1 and CDR2: MDHEN, SYDVKM. The CDR3 runs 16 residues. The CDR3 DNA sequence: TGTGCCAGCACCTCTCCGACCCAGCGGGGAGGGAATGAGCAGTTCTTC. Its protein product is CASTSPTQRGGNEQFF.

The chain is built from TRBV27 and TRBJ2-7; D perhaps matches TRBD1 (6 bases). The V gene's germline CDR1 is MNHEY and CDR2 SMNVEV (reference sequence). V was trimmed by 3 bases and J by 3 bases, leaving 21 bases between them. This CDR3 has 17 amino acids. The CDR3, as DNA: TGTGCCAGCAGTTTCGAGGTTGGGGGCGCACGGAACTACGAGCAGTACTTC. Its translation is CASSFEVGGARNYEQYF.

This sequence joins TRBV21-1 and TRBJ1-3. TRBV21-1 is shown as a pseudogene. The CDR3 loop spans 18 amino acids. The CDR3 nucleotides read TGTGCCAGCAGCAAAGAAGGAGGGACCCGCAGCTCTGGAAACACCATATATTTT. Translating it yields CASSKEGGTRSSGNTIYF.

The chain couples TRBV7-9 to TRBJ2-7, with 8 bases fitting TRBD2. Germline V CDR1 and CDR2: SEHNR, FQNEAQ (reference sequence). The CDR3 spans 16 residues. V lost 5 bases, J lost 2 bases, and 11 bases stayed unmatched. The CDR3 DNA reads as TGTGCCAGCAGCCCCACTACTAGCGGACAAACCTACGAGCAGTACTTC. This translates into CASSPTTSGQTYEQYF.

V gene TRBV30 combines with J gene TRBJ2-1, with 8 positions matching TRBD2. Germline V CDR1 and CDR2: GTSNPN, SVGIG (reference sequence). V lost 5 bases and J lost 7; bases outside the gene matches: 13. This CDR3 is 15 amino acids long. The CDR3 spells CAWGLIAGTVNEQFF. In nucleotides, the CDR3 is TGTGCCTGGGGGTTAATAGCGGGGACTGTTAATGAGCAGTTCTTC.

V usage is TRBV9 and J usage is TRBJ2-5, with 8 positions matching TRBD2. In germline, CDR1 is SGDLS, CDR2 YYNGEE. V lost 0 bases to trimming and J lost 4 bases; unmatched junction nucleotides: 8. This CDR3 has 16 residues. The CDR3 is CASSVGGAGASETQYF. CDR3 nucleotides: TGTGCCAGCAGCGTAGGAGGAGCGGGAGCATCAGAGACCCAGTACTTC. Filled out from reference TRBV9 and TRBJ2-5, the complete variable domain reads DSGVTQTPKHLITATGQRVTLRCSPRSGDLSVYWYQQSLDQGLQFLIQYYNGEERAKGNILERFSAQQFPDLHSELNLSSLELGDSALYFCASSVGGAGASETQYFGPGTRLLVL.

V and J are TRBV27 and TRBJ2-7; 10 bases line up with TRBD2. The V segment lost 3 bases and the J segment 5 bases; nucleotides outside the gene matches: 10. Germline assignment: CDR1 MNHEY and CDR2 SMNVEV (reference sequence). The CDR3 has 16 residues. The CDR3, as DNA: TGTGCCAGCAGTTTTACCCTAAGCGGGAGGGCCGACGAGCAGTACTTC. Translating it yields CASSFTLSGRADEQYF.

V and J are TRBV28 and TRBJ2-7; D is unclear. There are 16 residues in the CDR3. CDR1 and CDR2 (germline): MDHEN, SYDVKM. V dropped 3 bases and J dropped 5 bases, with 20 bases sitting between them. The chain's CDR3 is CASSLSGNGPPDEQYF. CDR3 nucleotide sequence: TGTGCCAGCAGTTTGAGTGGCAATGGGCCCCCCGACGAGCAGTACTTC. The complete variable domain, with remaining parts taken from reference TRBV28 and TRBJ2-7, reads DVKVTQSSRYLVKRTGEKVFLECVQDMDHENMFWYRQDPGLGLRLIYFSYDVKMKEKGDIPEGYSVSREKKERFSLILESASTNQTSMYLCASSLSGNGPPDEQYFGPGTRLTVT.

The CDR3 bases are TGCGCCAGCAGCCATGAAGACTCCCCGGACAACCGTATGAACACTGAAGCTTTCTTT. Its translation: CASSHEDSPDNRMNTEAFF. This rearrangement joins TRBV4-3 to TRBJ1-1; tentative D call: TRBD1 (5 bases). V lost 3 bases to trimming and J lost 0 bases, with 23 bases between them. The germline CDR1 and CDR2 sequences are LGHNA and YSLEER. CDR3 length equals 19 residues.

The CDR3 bases are TGTGCCAGCAGTTACAAGCGGGAGGGGGAGCTGTTTTTT. Translating gives CASSYKREGELFF. The chain employs TRBV6-5 and TRBJ2-2, with 8 bases matching TRBD2. The V and J ends lost 2 bases and 8 bases, in that order; junction bases with no gene match: 1. This CDR3 has 13 amino acids. CDR1 is MNHEY, CDR2 SVGAGI, per germline.

The genes are TRBV6-5 and TRBJ1-4, with D maybe TRBD1 (5 bases). The V gene lost 2 bases and the J gene lost 8 bases, with 15 bases spanning the gap. CDR1 MNHEY and CDR2 SVGAGI come from the germline V gene. CDR3 size: 15 residues. The CDR3 DNA sequence: TGTGCCAGCAGTTACCGCGGGCAGGGAGGGGAAAAACTGTTTTTT. This translates into CASSYRGQGGEKLFF.

V gene TRBV28 combines with J gene TRBJ1-2, with 11 bases identical to TRBD1. The CDR3 length is 16 residues. CDR1 is MDHEN and CDR2 is SYDVKM in the germline V gene. Trimming removed 3 bases from V and 7 bases from J; junction bases left unmatched: 10. CDR3 amino acids: CASSFHRDRGFRGYTF. The CDR3 DNA is TGTGCCAGCAGTTTCCACCGGGACAGGGGGTTTCGTGGCTACACCTTC.

The gene calls are TRBV28 and TRBJ2-7, with D possibly matching TRBD1 (5 bases). The germline V gene encodes CDR1 MDHEN and CDR2 SYDVKM. The CDR3 covers 12 residues. V lost 4 bases and J lost 4, with 8 bases in between. CDR3: CASSSDSYEQYF. In DNA, the CDR3 is TGTGCCAGCAGTTCCGACAGTTACGAGCAGTACTTC. Combining the CDR3 with reference TRBV28 and TRBJ2-7 gives the whole variable domain DVKVTQSSRYLVKRTGEKVFLECVQDMDHENMFWYRQDPGLGLRLIYFSYDVKMKEKGDIPEGYSVSREKKERFSLILESASTNQTSMYLCASSSDSYEQYFGPGTRLTVT.

The V call is TRBV6-5, the J call TRBJ1-1; 10 bases line up with TRBD1. The CDR3 is 16 amino acids. From germline, CDR1 is MNHEY and CDR2 SVGAGI. V shed 4 bases and J 0 bases; nucleotides not matched to a gene: 5. Here the CDR3 reads CASSSRQGALNTEAFF. CDR3 in DNA: TGTGCCAGCAGTTCCCGACAGGGGGCCTTGAACACTGAAGCTTTCTTT.

This clone was observed a few times. The CDR3 here is CASSFPDRVTYEQYF. The CDR3 DNA is TGTGCCAGCAGCTTCCCGGACAGGGTTACCTACGAGCAGTACTTC. The chain is built from TRBV7-8 and TRBJ2-7, with TRBD1 identical over 8 bases. Trimming removed 3 bases from V and 2 bases from J; junction bases left unmatched: 6. This CDR3 is 15 amino acids long. Germline lookup yields CDR1 SGHVS and CDR2 FQNEAQ.

The chain recombines TRBV27 with TRBJ2-5, with TRBD1 matching over 8 bases. This CDR3 is 16 amino acids long. The V gene's germline CDR1 is MNHEY and CDR2 SMNVEV (reference sequence). J lost 7 bases, V lost 5 bases, and 15 bases had no gene match. The CDR3 sequence is CASSQWEVQGERTQYF. For the CDR3, the DNA is TGTGCCAGCAGTCAATGGGAAGTACAGGGGGAACGGACCCAGTACTTC.

This sequence joins TRBV5-5 and TRBJ2-7, with TRBD2 as a possible D gene (6 bases). The length of the CDR3 is 10 residues. CDR1 SGHKS and CDR2 YYEKEE come from the germline V gene (reference sequence). V was shortened by 7 bases and J by 6 bases, with 8 bases between the two germline ends. For the CDR3, the DNA is TGTGCCAGCCACGGGGGCGAGCAGTACTTC. As protein: CASHGGEQYF.

V gene TRBV13 combines with J gene TRBJ2-7; 7 nucleotides agree with TRBD1. Germline assignment: CDR1 PRHDT and CDR2 FYEKMQ (reference sequence). J gave up 5 bases and V 5 bases, and 6 bases lay outside the gene matches. The CDR3 covers 13 residues. CDR3 loop: CASSTTGIHEQYF. The CDR3 DNA is TGTGCCAGCAGCACGACAGGGATCCACGAGCAGTACTTC.

The chain uses TRBV10-3 and TRBJ2-3; TRBD1 agrees at 8 bases. The CDR3 is 12 residues long. Trimming took 11 bases from V and 6 from J; bases not matched to a gene: 7. Germline V CDR1 and CDR2: ENHRY, SYGVKD. The CDR3 DNA sequence: TGTGCCGTTGGACAGGGTGTTGATACGCAGTATTTT. Translating gives CAVGQGVDTQYF.

This chain joins TRBV29-1 and TRBJ2-3; weak D call: TRBD1 (5 bases). Germline lookup yields CDR1 SQVTM and CDR2 ANQGSEA. This CDR3 comprises 15 residues. V was pared by 3 bases and J by 0 bases, with 13 bases between. CDR3 sequence: CSVEFPGSSTDTQYF. The CDR3 DNA follows: TGCAGCGTTGAGTTTCCAGGGTCTAGCACAGATACGCAGTATTTT.

The J gene is TRBJ2-7, the V gene TRBV14; 9 nucleotides align to TRBD2. This CDR3 spans 16 amino acids. Per the germline V gene, CDR1 is SGHDN and CDR2 is FVKESK. Germline trimming cut 1 base from V and 5 bases from J; bases unmatched to any gene: 9. The DNA for the CDR3 is TGTGCCAGCAGCCAAGTCCCTAGCGGGACGTCCAACGAGCAGTACTTC. Amino acid sequence: CASSQVPSGTSNEQYF.

The gene calls are TRBV30 and TRBJ2-3, with D possibly matching TRBD2 (5 bases). Germline V gene lookup returns CDR1 GTSNPN and CDR2 SVGIG (reference sequence). The CDR3 sequence is 14 residues long. V shed 4 bases and J shed 1 base, with 12 bases lying between them. CDR3 protein: CAWMWLAGTDTQYF. DNA for the CDR3: TGTGCCTGGATGTGGCTAGCCGGCACAGATACGCAGTATTTT.

This chain connects TRBV28 to TRBJ2-7, with D perhaps matching TRBD1 (5 bases). CDR1 and CDR2 (germline): MDHEN, SYDVKM. V gave up 3 bases and J gave up 3 bases, with 18 bases separating them. This CDR3 spans 16 amino acids. The CDR3 loop is CASSFVGTGEDYEQYF. CDR3 bases: TGTGCCAGCAGTTTTGTGGGCACAGGTGAAGACTACGAGCAGTACTTC.

This chain joins TRBV28 and TRBJ1-5; 7 nucleotides agree with TRBD1. The junction had 10 bases not matched to a gene; V was cut back by 4 bases and J by 7 bases. There are 15 residues in the CDR3. The germline V gene has CDR1 MDHEN and CDR2 SYDVKM. The CDR3 is CASSSFRQGGQPQHF. CDR3 bases: TGTGCCAGCAGTTCGTTCAGACAGGGAGGACAGCCCCAGCATTTT. The variable domain in full, with the rest retrieved from reference TRBV28 and TRBJ1-5, is DVKVTQSSRYLVKRTGEKVFLECVQDMDHENMFWYRQDPGLGLRLIYFSYDVKMKEKGDIPEGYSVSREKKERFSLILESASTNQTSMYLCASSSFRQGGQPQHFGDGTRLSIL.

This sequence joins TRBV4-3 and TRBJ2-7; 7 bases align to TRBD2. The germline gives CDR1 LGHNA, CDR2 YSLEER. This CDR3 is built from 18 residues. Trimming took 0 bases from V and 3 from J; bases not matched to a gene: 14. CDR3 residues: CASSQDLSGSGPIYEQYF. The CDR3 DNA sequence: TGCGCCAGCAGCCAAGATCTATCGGGTAGCGGGCCTATCTACGAGCAGTACTTC.

The chain links TRBV6-5 to TRBJ1-2, with TRBD1 matching 8 bases. The CDR3 runs to 16 residues. CDR1 and CDR2 (germline): MNHEY, SVGAGI. Trimming took 2 bases from V and 8 from J; bases not matched to a gene: 13. The CDR3 protein is CASSYGDRLPLGGYTF. CDR3 nucleotides: TGTGCCAGCAGTTACGGGGACAGGCTACCCTTAGGGGGCTACACCTTC.

The rearrangement uses TRBV29-1 and TRBJ1-5; TRBD1 agrees at 11 bases. Germline CDR1 SQVTM, CDR2 ANQGSEA. With 5 bases clipped from V and 7 bases from J, the junction kept 7 bases outside the gene matches. The CDR3 extends over 14 amino acids. This CDR3 reads CSVKDRGHGQPQHF. The CDR3, as DNA: TGCAGCGTTAAGGACAGGGGGCACGGACAGCCCCAGCATTTT.

This clone was seen just once. The V call is TRBV6-5, the J call TRBJ2-7, with a possible D match to TRBD1 (7 bases). In germline, CDR1 is MNHEY, CDR2 SVGAGI. V lost 6 bases and J lost 4, with 19 bases in between. CDR3 length: 15 amino acids. This CDR3 reads CASSPGAGQSYEQYF. CDR3 DNA sequence: TGTGCCAGCAGCCCCGGGGCGGGACAGAGTTACGAGCAGTACTTC.